The rows below give T cell receptor beta chains drawn from one sample of a study of blood T cell repertoires in COVID-19. Here immunoSEQ multiplex PCR was the method, and the copy in TCRdb shows in-frame clones only, minus some. The repertoire has around 270,000 clones, about four fifths of them found once; the top ten carry about 1.5%. Sequencing was carried out using peripheral blood. The receptors derive from a woman between 40 and 55 years old who had recovered from COVID-19. The CDR3 runs from the conserved cysteine through the conserved F or W. A D gene is named only where the DNA matches it firmly. Expanded clones get a size class; other rows say once, few or many, or leave the size out.

NA	TRBV5-6	TRBJ2-3	TRBD1	TGTGCCAGCAGCTTAGGGGGACAGTCGGGCTTGCAAAATTTT	CASSLGGQSGLQNF
once	TRBV6-6	TRBJ1-2	TRBD1	TGTGCCAGCAGTTACTCCCCTAAGACAGGGAACTATGGCTACACCTTC	CASSYSPKTGNYGYTF
NA	TRBV2	TRBJ1-5	NA	TGTGCCAGCAGTGACTACAGATTTAATCAGCCCCAGCATTTT	CASSDYRFNQPQHF
NA	TRBV7-5	TRBJ2-2	NA	TGTGCCAGAAGCACCCTAGCGGGGGCTGGGAACACCGGGGAGCTGTTTTTT	CARSTLAGAGNTGELFF
NA	TRBV30	TRBJ2-5	TRBD2	TGTGCCTGGAGTAAGGGGACTAGCGGGACTCAAGAGACCCAGTACTTC	CAWSKGTSGTQETQYF
NA	TRBV19	TRBJ1-4	TRBD1	TGTGCCAGTAGTACCCTGGACAGGGGCGAAAAACTGTTTTTT	CASSTLDRGEKLFF
NA	TRBV25-1	TRBJ2-1	TRBD1	TGTGCCAGCCGGGACAGCCTCAATGAGCAGTTCTTC	CASRDSLNEQFF
NA	TRBV4-2	TRBJ2-7	TRBD1	TGTGCCAGCAGCCATAGACCGGGACAGGCGACCTACGAGCAGTACTTC	CASSHRPGQATYEQYF
NA	TRBV20-1	TRBJ1-1	NA	TGCAGTGCTAGTCGCGACACGAACACTGAAGCTTTCTTT	CSASRDTNTEAFF
NA	TRBV7-7	TRBJ2-3	TRBD1	TGTGCCAGCAGCACCGGGACAGGGGTAGATACGCAGTATTTT	CASSTGTGVDTQYF
NA	TRBV5-1	TRBJ2-3	TRBD2	TGCGCCAGCAGCTTGCTGACCTCTAGCGGGGGAGATACGCAGTATTTT	CASSLLTSSGGDTQYF
NA	TRBV28	TRBJ1-2	TRBD1	TGTGCCAGCAGCCAAGACAGGGGGCGTCTCTCTGGCTACACCTTC	CASSQDRGRLSGYTF
NA	TRBV9	TRBJ2-2	NA	TGTGCCAGCAGCGCCGGGACACCGAACACCGGGGAGCTGTTTTTT	CASSAGTPNTGELFF
NA	TRBV6-5	TRBJ2-1	TRBD2	TGTGCCAGCCTACCCACTAGCGGATACTACAATGAGCAGTTCTTC	CASLPTSGYYNEQFF
NA	TRBV24-1	TRBJ1-1	TRBD1	TGTGCCACCAGTAGGACAGGGAACACTGAAGCTTTCTTT	CATSRTGNTEAFF
NA	TRBV7-9	TRBJ2-5	NA	TGTGCCAGCAGTTCAACCGGGGGCCAAGAGACCCAGTACTTC	CASSSTGGQETQYF
few	TRBV2	TRBJ1-2	NA	TGTGCCAGCACCTCAACAGGGACCGGCTACACCTTC	CASTSTGTGYTF
once	TRBV7-9	TRBJ2-5	TRBD2	TGTGCCAGCAGCCCGCGGACTAGTAAGGAGGGGACCCAGTACTTC	CASSPRTSKEGTQYF
NA	TRBV5-1	TRBJ2-7	TRBD1	TGCGCCAGCAGCCGCACACTAGGACAGGAGGCGGTCGAGCAGTACTTC	CASSRTLGQEAVEQYF
NA	TRBV2	TRBJ2-3	NA	TGTGCCAGCAGTGAAAACAGGGTCACAGATACGCAGTATTTT	CASSENRVTDTQYF
once	TRBV5-4	TRBJ1-4	TRBD1	TGTGCCAGCAGACCCGGGACAGAAGAAAAACTGTTTTTT	CASRPGTEEKLFF
NA	TRBV7-9	TRBJ2-3	TRBD1	TGTGCCAGCAGCTCTACTGGACAGGGGGTAAGGACAGATACGCAGTATTTT	CASSSTGQGVRTDTQYF
NA	TRBV11-3	TRBJ2-1	TRBD1	TGTGCCACCACAGGGGCAAATTACAATGAGCAGTTCTTC	CATTGANYNEQFF
NA	TRBV30	TRBJ1-1	NA	TGTGCCTGGAGTGGGAGGAGTCGGAAAGCTTTCTTT	CAWSGRSRKAFF
NA	TRBV4-2	TRBJ2-1	NA	TGTGCCAGCAGCTCCCCCGTGGGGGCGTCGGGTTACAATGAGCAGTTCTTC	CASSSPVGASGYNEQFF
NA	TRBV5-5	TRBJ1-6	NA	TGTGCCAGCAGCTTGGTGAACAGGACGGGCTGGTATAATTCACCCCTCCACTTT	CASSLVNRTGWYNSPLHF
NA	TRBV29-1	TRBJ2-1	NA	TGCAGCGTTGGAAGGACTACGAGCTCCTACAATGAGCAGTTCTTC	CSVGRTTSSYNEQFF
NA	TRBV27	TRBJ1-1	NA	TGTGCCAGCAGTTCCATACAGGGAATCGGCACTGAAGCTTTCTTT	CASSSIQGIGTEAFF
few	TRBV5-1	TRBJ1-1	NA	TGCGCCAGCAAAGCATCGGGAAACACTGAAGCTTTCTTT	CASKASGNTEAFF
NA	TRBV9	TRBJ2-3	NA	TGTGCCAGCAGCGTAAGTACAGGGACCCCAGATACGCAGTATTTT	CASSVSTGTPDTQYF
NA	TRBV6-5	TRBJ1-1	NA	TGTGCCAGCAGTTTCAGGGATATGAACACTGAAGCTTTCTTT	CASSFRDMNTEAFF
NA	TRBV7-6	TRBJ1-6	NA	TGTGCCAGCAGCCTGGACAGTTTCAGCTCCTATAATTCACCCCTCCACTTT	CASSLDSFSSYNSPLHF
NA	TRBV9	TRBJ2-2	NA	TGTGCCAGCAGCGTCGGGGGGACAGGGAACACCGGGGAGCTGTTTTTT	CASSVGGTGNTGELFF
NA	TRBV2	TRBJ1-1	NA	TGTGCCAGCAGGGGACTGGGAAACACTGAAGCTTTCTTT	CASRGLGNTEAFF
NA	TRBV3-1/TRBV3-2	TRBJ2-1	NA	TGTGCCAGCAGCCAAATGCTAGGCTCTTACAATGAGCAGTTCTTC	CASSQMLGSYNEQFF
NA	TRBV19	TRBJ2-3	NA	TGTGCCAGTAGTCCTATAGGGGGGGGATTGTTGTCAGATACGCAGTATTTT	CASSPIGGGLLSDTQYF
NA	TRBV20-1	TRBJ2-7	NA	TGCAGTGCTAGTATGGAGGGACTCTTTTCCTACGAGCAGTACTTC	CSASMEGLFSYEQYF
NA	TRBV7-8	TRBJ1-1	NA	TGTGCCAGCAGCTTGGGCAAGAACACTGAAGCTTTCTTT	CASSLGKNTEAFF
few	TRBV19	TRBJ1-1	NA	TGTGCCAGTACCCCGGTGGACAGCAACACTGAAGCTTTCTTT	CASTPVDSNTEAFF
NA	TRBV29-1	TRBJ1-2	NA	TGCAGCGTTGACCCCCTTAGGGGCTATGGCTACACCTTC	CSVDPLRGYGYTF
NA	TRBV5-1	TRBJ1-6	NA	TGCGCCAGCAGCCCGACACAGAGAACTTATAATTCACCCCTCCACTTT	CASSPTQRTYNSPLHF
NA	TRBV11-2	TRBJ2-6	NA	TGTGCCAGCAGCCCAAGAACAGGAGCTGGGGCCAACGTCCTGACTTTC	CASSPRTGAGANVLTF
NA	TRBV7-9	TRBJ1-5	TRBD1	TGTGCCAGCAGCTTGGCAGGGGGGAGCCAGCCCCAGCATTTT	CASSLAGGSQPQHF
NA	TRBV5-6	TRBJ1-3	NA	TGTGCCAGCAGCTTGTCAGTTGGGCAGCCCTCTGGAAACACCATATATTTT	CASSLSVGQPSGNTIYF
NA	TRBV6-6	TRBJ1-2	TRBD1	TGTGCCAGCAGTATCGGGACAGGGGGTCGCGATGGCTACACCTTC	CASSIGTGGRDGYTF
NA	TRBV5-4	TRBJ2-7	TRBD1	TGTGCCAGCAGCCAGGGACAGGGGAACTTCTACGAGCAGTACTTC	CASSQGQGNFYEQYF